What follows are 14 T cell receptor beta chains derived from one specimen sequenced in a study of cytomegalovirus exposure and HLA in healthy donors (dated by TCRdb to between 2016 and 2019). Libraries were made using the immunoSEQ multiplex PCR assay. A mixture of 60 forward primers for TCR Vbeta segments and 13 reverse primers for TCR Jbeta segments was used in the multiplex PCR. In TCRdb, the immuneACCESS table is reduced to in-frame sequences with V and J assigned. These tables do not hold every clone; where another copy was compared, an unresolved V gene accounts for under half, and the others remain unexplained. Recorded for this sample are 180,000 or so clones; roughly a tenth of them occurred a single time. The ten largest clonotypes hold 1% to 1.5% of the sample. The sample taken for sequencing was PBMCs. The receptors were sampled from a woman in her 30s in good health and CMV-seropositive.

The chain joins TRBV7-9 to TRBJ2-7; the match to TRBD1 covers 7 bases. V was clipped by 3 bases and J by 0 bases; unmatched bases: 2. Germline values: CDR1 SEHNR, CDR2 FQNEAQ (reference sequence). CDR3 size: 14 residues. The CDR3 reads CASSLTGNSYEQYF. The CDR3 DNA follows: TGTGCCAGCAGCTTGACAGGGAACTCCTACGAGCAGTACTTC.

The chain combines TRBV6-1 with TRBJ1-2; no definite D call. Germline V lookup: CDR1 MNHNS, CDR2 SASEGT. V was shortened by 7 bases and J by 4 bases, with 16 bases between the two germline ends. The CDR3 contains 14 residues. CDR3 in amino acids: CASTGSGGGYGYTF. CDR3 in DNA: TGTGCCAGCACTGGCTCGGGAGGTGGCTATGGCTACACCTTC.

The genes are TRBV4-1 and TRBJ2-7; the D gene is possibly TRBD2 (6 bases). This CDR3 spans 15 amino acids. Germline CDR1 and CDR2: MGHRA and YSYEKL. The ends were cut back, 2 bases at V and 3 bases at J, with 14 bases in the middle. CDR3 coding DNA: TGCGCCAGCAGCCAAACTGGGACTCCGAACTACGAGCAGTACTTC. Encoded protein: CASSQTGTPNYEQYF.

This clone occurred a few times. The CDR3, as DNA: TGTGCCAGCAGCTCGGACTTCTCACCTAGTTCCGAGCAGTACTTC. Its protein product is CASSSDFSPSSEQYF. The rearrangement links TRBV11-3 to TRBJ2-7; possibly TRBD2 for D (5 bases). Germline values: CDR1 SGHNT, CDR2 YENEEA. This CDR3 region has 15 residues. With 4 bases removed from V and 6 bases from J, the gap between germline ends came to 19 bases.

Of note for this clone: The sample contains more than one DNA sequence encoding this CDR3. The chain recombines TRBV7-2 with TRBJ1-2; TRBD1 agrees at 7 bases. CDR1 is SGHTA and CDR2 is FQGNSA in the germline V gene. The CDR3 runs to 13 residues. The J segment lost 4 bases and the V segment lost 1 base, leaving 0 bases of the junction unmatched. The CDR3 loop is CASSLGQGYGYTF. The CDR3 region has the DNA TGTGCCAGCAGCTTAGGACAGGGCTATGGCTACACCTTC.

V gene TRBV2 combines with J gene TRBJ2-7, with D possibly TRBD1 on 6 matching bases. This CDR3 contains 16 residues. Germline CDR1 is SNHLY and CDR2 is FYNNEI. V lost 3 bases, J lost 2 bases, and 17 bases lay in between. As DNA, the CDR3 is TGTGCCAGCAGTGAGAGTCGAAGCCAGGGGCCCTACGAGCAGTACTTC. Translation gives CASSESRSQGPYEQYF.

In this sample, this clone turned up a few times. The genes are TRBV5-1 and TRBJ2-1, with D perhaps matching TRBD2 (5 bases). CDR1 and CDR2 from the germline V gene are SGHRS and YFSETQ. The V gene lost 0 bases and the J gene lost 8 bases, with 12 bases spanning the gap. The CDR3 is made up of 14 amino acids. The CDR3 DNA reads as TGCGCCAGCAGCTTGGCGGGAATAGAGTATGAGCAGTTCTTC. It encodes CASSLAGIEYEQFF.

Concerning this clone itself: Other nucleotide sequences in the sample specify the same CDR3. This chain uses TRBV5-1 with TRBJ2-7, with a tentative D call TRBD2 (5 bases). V lost 4 bases, J lost 5 bases, and 13 bases lay in between. The CDR3 runs to 13 residues. In germline, CDR1 is SGHRS, CDR2 YFSETQ. This CDR3 is CASSSGRANEQYF. CDR3 bases: TGCGCCAGCAGCAGTGGGCGGGCCAACGAGCAGTACTTC.

The chain joins TRBV19 to TRBJ2-7, with D unresolved. Germline V gives CDR1 LNHDA, CDR2 SQIVND (reference sequence). This CDR3 has 15 amino acids. Trimming left V 5 bases short and J 0 bases short, with 14 bases between. This chain's CDR3 is CASSPTGASSYEQYF. The CDR3 nucleotides read TGTGCCAGTAGTCCTACGGGTGCCAGCTCCTACGAGCAGTACTTC.

This clone was found a few times. This chain uses TRBV5-6 with TRBJ1-2, with D possibly TRBD1 on 5 matching bases. The V gene's germline CDR1 is SGHDT and CDR2 YYEEEE. V lost 2 bases and J lost 2, with 10 bases in between. This CDR3 region has 14 residues. The CDR3 here is CASSFLGANYGYTF. The CDR3 bases are TGTGCCAGCAGCTTTTTAGGGGCCAACTATGGCTACACCTTC.

This clone was seen a few times. The J gene is TRBJ2-5, the V gene TRBV5-4, with 10 bases that match TRBD1. Germline V gene lookup returns CDR1 SGHNT and CDR2 YYREEE (reference sequence). This CDR3 is built from 18 residues. The V segment lost 4 bases and the J segment 4 bases; nucleotides outside the gene matches: 16. The CDR3 DNA follows: TGTGCCAGCAGCCGGAACAGACAGGGGGCAGTGGGTCGAGAGACCCAGTACTTC. Protein product: CASSRNRQGAVGRETQYF.

This clone has just a few counts. The chain has TRBV29-1 and TRBJ1-1, with D perhaps matching TRBD1 (6 bases). Trimming shortened V by 3 bases and J by 1 base, and 12 bases separated the two germline ends. Germline lookup yields CDR1 SQVTM and CDR2 ANQGSEA. The CDR3 contains 14 residues. The CDR3 DNA follows: TGCAGCGTTGATGGGGGCTCACCGAACACTGAAGCTTTCTTT. As protein: CSVDGGSPNTEAFF.

This clone turned up a few times. The chain couples TRBV5-1 to TRBJ2-2; D might be TRBD1 (5 bases). Deletions cut 6 bases from V and 0 bases from J, with 9 bases between. The CDR3 extends over 14 amino acids. Looked up from germline, CDR1 is SGHRS and CDR2 is YFSETQ. Here the CDR3 reads CASTTDSNTGELFF. CDR3 sequence (DNA): TGCGCCAGCACGACAGATTCGAACACCGGGGAGCTGTTTTTT. Using reference TRBV5-1 and TRBJ2-2 for the parts outside the CDR3, the full variable domain is KAGVTQTPRYLIKTRGQQVTLSCSPISGHRSVSWYQQTPGQGLQFLFEYFSETQRNKGNFPGRFSGRQFSNSRSEMNVSTLELGDSALYLCASTTDSNTGELFFGEGSRLTVL.

V gene TRBV29-1 combines with J gene TRBJ2-7; TRBD1 matches 9 bases. In germline, CDR1 is SQVTM, CDR2 ANQGSEA. The CDR3 totals 13 residues. With V trimmed by 6 bases and J by 4 bases, 7 bases remained unmatched. DNA for the CDR3: TGCAGCGTCGTGGACAGGGGATGGTACGAGCAGTACTTC. Translated, it gives CSVVDRGWYEQYF.